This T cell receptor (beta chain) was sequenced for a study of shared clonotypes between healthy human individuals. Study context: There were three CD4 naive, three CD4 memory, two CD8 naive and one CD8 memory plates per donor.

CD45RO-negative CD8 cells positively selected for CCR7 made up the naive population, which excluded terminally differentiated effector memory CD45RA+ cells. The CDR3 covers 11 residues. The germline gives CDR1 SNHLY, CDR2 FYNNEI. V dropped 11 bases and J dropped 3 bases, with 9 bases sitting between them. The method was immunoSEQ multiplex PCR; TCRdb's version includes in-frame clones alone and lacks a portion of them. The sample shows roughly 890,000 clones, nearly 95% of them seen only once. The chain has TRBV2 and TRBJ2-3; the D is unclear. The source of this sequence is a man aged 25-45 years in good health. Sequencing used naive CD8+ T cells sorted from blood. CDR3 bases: TGTGCCGCGTCGCTTACAGATACGCAGTATTTT. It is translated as CAASLTDTQYF. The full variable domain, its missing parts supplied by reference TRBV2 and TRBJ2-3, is EPEVTQTPSHQVTQMGQEVILRCVPISNHLYFYWYRQILGQKVEFLVSFYNNEISEKSEIFDDQFSVERPDGSNFTLKIRSTKLEDSAMYFCAASLTDTQYFGPGTRLTVL.